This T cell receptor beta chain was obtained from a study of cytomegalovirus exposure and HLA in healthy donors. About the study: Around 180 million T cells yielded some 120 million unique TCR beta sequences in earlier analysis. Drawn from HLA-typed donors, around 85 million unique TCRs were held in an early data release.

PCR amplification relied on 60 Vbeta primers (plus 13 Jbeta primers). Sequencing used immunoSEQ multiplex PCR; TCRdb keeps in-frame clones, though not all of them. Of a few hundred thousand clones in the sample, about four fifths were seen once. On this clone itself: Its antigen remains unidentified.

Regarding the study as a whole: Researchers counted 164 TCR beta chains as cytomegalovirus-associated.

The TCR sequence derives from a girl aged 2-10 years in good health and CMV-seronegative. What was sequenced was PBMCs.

In nucleotides, the CDR3 is TGTGCCAGCAGCTTACAGGGATGGAATCAGCCCCAGCATTTT. It codes for CASSLQGWNQPQHF. The chain links TRBV7-2 to TRBJ1-5; a weak D match, TRBD1 (5 bases). V lost 2 bases to trimming and J lost 4 bases, with 9 bases between them. Germline loops: CDR1 SGHTA, CDR2 FQGNSA. The CDR3 is 14 amino acids.